The rows below give T cell receptor beta chains drawn from one sample of a study of T cells after yellow fever vaccination. TCRdb independently ran MiXCR on the 5' RACE reads; one entry per CDR3 protein. The sample records 90,000 to 150,000 distinct CDR3 sequences, 7.2% being singletons. This sample comprised CD4+ T cells sorted from PBMCs, obtained 35 to 50 days after the first yellow fever vaccination. These receptors originate from a man aged 18 to 29 who received the YFV17D yellow fever vaccine. Each CDR3 is given with its conserved first and last residue. The order of the fields is CDR3 length, J gene, D gene, clone size, V gene, CDR3 protein, CDR3 DNA. A D gene is named only where the DNA matches it firmly. Only part of the rows carry a size: once, few, many, or a class if the clone is expanded.

len: 13; j_gene: TRBJ2-5; d_gene: -; abundance: many; v_gene: TRBV11-2; CDR3aa: CASSLTSEETQYF; CDR3nt: TGTGCCAGCAGCTTAACCTCAGAAGAGACCCAGTACTTC
len: 14; j_gene: TRBJ1-5; d_gene: TRBD1; abundance: many; v_gene: TRBV20-1; CDR3aa: CSALGQNLNQPQHF; CDR3nt: TGCAGTGCCCTGGGACAGAACCTCAATCAGCCCCAGCATTTT
len: 13; j_gene: TRBJ1-1; d_gene: -; abundance: many; v_gene: TRBV5-1; CDR3aa: CASSLAAATEAFF; CDR3nt: TGCGCCAGCAGCTTGGCGGCGGCTACTGAAGCTTTCTTT
len: 21; j_gene: TRBJ2-3; d_gene: TRBD2; abundance: many; v_gene: TRBV6-2/TRBV6-3; CDR3aa: CASSYNEPSGGRVHGTDTQYF; CDR3nt: TGTGCCAGCAGTTACAATGAGCCTAGCGGGGGGCGGGTGCATGGCACAGATACGCAGTATTTT
len: 20; j_gene: TRBJ2-6; d_gene: TRBD1; abundance: -; v_gene: TRBV28; CDR3aa: CASRTYRGGRLHSGANVLTF; CDR3nt: TGTGCCAGCCGTACCTACAGGGGTGGTCGCCTTCACTCTGGGGCCAACGTCCTGACTTTC
len: 14; j_gene: TRBJ2-5; d_gene: -; abundance: few; v_gene: TRBV5-4; CDR3aa: CASSAGRNGETQYF; CDR3nt: TGTGCCAGCAGCGCGGGACGGAACGGCGAGACCCAGTACTTC
len: 15; j_gene: TRBJ2-3; d_gene: -; abundance: many; v_gene: TRBV6-5; CDR3aa: CASSYSGRGADTQYF; CDR3nt: TGTGCCAGCAGTTACTCGGGAAGGGGCGCAGATACGCAGTATTTT
len: 15; j_gene: TRBJ2-1; d_gene: TRBD2; abundance: many; v_gene: TRBV5-1; CDR3aa: CASSGAGVVLDEQFF; CDR3nt: TGCGCCAGCAGCGGAGCGGGGGTAGTTCTGGATGAGCAGTTCTTC
len: 14; j_gene: TRBJ2-7; d_gene: -; abundance: many; v_gene: TRBV5-1; CDR3aa: CASSLQGEFYEQYF; CDR3nt: TGCGCCAGCAGCTTGCAAGGGGAGTTCTACGAGCAGTACTTC
len: 16; j_gene: TRBJ2-3; d_gene: TRBD2; abundance: many; v_gene: TRBV5-1; CDR3aa: CASSSGTSGGTDTQYF; CDR3nt: TGCGCCAGCAGCTCAGGGACTAGCGGGGGAACAGATACGCAGTATTTT
len: 11; j_gene: TRBJ1-2; d_gene: TRBD1; abundance: -; v_gene: TRBV20-1; CDR3aa: CSSTGEYGYTF; CDR3nt: TGCAGTTCAACAGGGGAGTATGGCTACACCTTC
len: 16; j_gene: TRBJ2-3; d_gene: TRBD2; abundance: many; v_gene: TRBV5-1; CDR3aa: CASSISLAGGTDTQYF; CDR3nt: TGCGCCAGCAGCATCTCCCTAGCGGGGGGCACAGATACGCAGTATTTT
len: 14; j_gene: TRBJ2-5; d_gene: TRBD1; abundance: many; v_gene: TRBV5-1; CDR3aa: CASSTGQGQETQYF; CDR3nt: TGCGCCAGCAGCACCGGACAGGGGCAAGAGACCCAGTACTTC
len: 14; j_gene: TRBJ1-5; d_gene: -; abundance: many; v_gene: TRBV6-2/TRBV6-3; CDR3aa: CASRAGASNQPQHF; CDR3nt: TGTGCCAGCAGAGCCGGGGCTAGCAATCAGCCCCAGCATTTT
len: 14; j_gene: TRBJ2-7; d_gene: -; abundance: -; v_gene: TRBV5-1; CDR3aa: CASNLRDQDYEQYF; CDR3nt: TGCGCCAGCAACCTACGGGACCAAGACTACGAGCAGTACTTC
len: 20; j_gene: TRBJ2-1; d_gene: -; abundance: few; v_gene: TRBV4-1; CDR3aa: CASSQDLIGIRRRFQNEQFF; CDR3nt: TGCGCCAGCAGCCAAGATTTGATCGGGATACGCCGCCGTTTCCAGAATGAGCAGTTCTTC
len: 16; j_gene: TRBJ1-4; d_gene: -; abundance: few; v_gene: TRBV2; CDR3aa: CASSVQGEAANEKLFF; CDR3nt: TGTGCCAGCAGTGTCCAGGGCGAGGCTGCTAATGAAAAACTGTTTTTT
len: 15; j_gene: TRBJ2-7; d_gene: TRBD1; abundance: many; v_gene: TRBV6-5; CDR3aa: CASSYSGQGANEQYF; CDR3nt: TGTGCCAGCAGTTACTCGGGACAGGGGGCAAACGAGCAGTACTTC
len: 12; j_gene: TRBJ2-4; d_gene: -; abundance: many; v_gene: TRBV6-5; CDR3aa: CASSALRGIQYF; CDR3nt: TGTGCCAGCAGTGCCCTCCGAGGCATTCAGTACTTC
len: 13; j_gene: TRBJ2-5; d_gene: -; abundance: many; v_gene: TRBV5-1; CDR3aa: CASSQQGKETQYF; CDR3nt: TGCGCCAGCAGCCAACAGGGAAAAGAGACCCAGTACTTC
len: 14; j_gene: TRBJ2-3; d_gene: TRBD2; abundance: many; v_gene: TRBV20-1; CDR3aa: CSAPRASGGDTQYF; CDR3nt: TGCAGTGCCCCCCGGGCTAGCGGGGGAGATACGCAGTATTTT
len: 16; j_gene: TRBJ2-4; d_gene: TRBD2; abundance: many; v_gene: TRBV15; CDR3aa: CATSRPAGGPENIQYF; CDR3nt: TGTGCCACCAGCAGGCCCGCGGGGGGCCCTGAAAACATTCAGTACTTC
len: 14; j_gene: TRBJ1-3; d_gene: -; abundance: -; v_gene: TRBV5-1; CDR3aa: CASSLGGPGNTIYF; CDR3nt: TGCGCCAGCAGCTTGGGGGGGCCTGGAAACACCATATATTTT
len: 14; j_gene: TRBJ1-1; d_gene: TRBD1; abundance: many; v_gene: TRBV5-6; CDR3aa: CASRWTGDYTEAFF; CDR3nt: TGTGCCAGCAGGTGGACAGGCGACTACACTGAAGCTTTCTTT
len: 14; j_gene: TRBJ1-6; d_gene: -; abundance: few; v_gene: TRBV19; CDR3aa: CASSGRAGWSPLHF; CDR3nt: TGTGCCAGTAGTGGGCGCGCAGGGTGGTCACCCCTCCACTTT
len: 14; j_gene: TRBJ2-5; d_gene: TRBD2; abundance: many; v_gene: TRBV20-1; CDR3aa: CSDKGPSGVETQYF; CDR3nt: TGCAGTGACAAAGGTCCTAGCGGGGTGGAGACCCAGTACTTC
len: 15; j_gene: TRBJ2-3; d_gene: TRBD2; abundance: many; v_gene: TRBV7-3; CDR3aa: CASSYSGVFTDTQYF; CDR3nt: TGTGCCAGCAGCTACAGCGGGGTATTCACAGATACGCAGTATTTT
len: 17; j_gene: TRBJ2-5; d_gene: TRBD2; abundance: many; v_gene: TRBV6-5; CDR3aa: CASSYSASGGAGETQYF; CDR3nt: TGTGCCAGCAGTTACTCGGCTAGCGGGGGGGCCGGTGAGACCCAGTACTTC
len: 14; j_gene: TRBJ2-3; d_gene: -; abundance: many; v_gene: TRBV4-3; CDR3aa: CASSQDSAADTQYF; CDR3nt: TGCGCCAGCAGCCAAGACTCTGCGGCAGATACGCAGTATTTT